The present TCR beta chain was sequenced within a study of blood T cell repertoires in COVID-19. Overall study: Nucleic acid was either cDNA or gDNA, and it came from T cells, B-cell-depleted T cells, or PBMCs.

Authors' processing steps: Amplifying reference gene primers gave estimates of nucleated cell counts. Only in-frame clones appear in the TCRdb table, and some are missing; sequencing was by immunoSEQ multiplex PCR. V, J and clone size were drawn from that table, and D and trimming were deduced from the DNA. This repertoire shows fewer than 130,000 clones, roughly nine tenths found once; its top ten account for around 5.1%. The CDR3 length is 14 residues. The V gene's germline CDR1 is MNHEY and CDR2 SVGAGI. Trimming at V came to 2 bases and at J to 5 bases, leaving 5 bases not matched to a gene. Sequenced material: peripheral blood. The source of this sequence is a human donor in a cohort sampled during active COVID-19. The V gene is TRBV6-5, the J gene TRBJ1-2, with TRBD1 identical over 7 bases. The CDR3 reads CASSYKGATYGYTF. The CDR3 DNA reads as TGTGCCAGCAGTTACAAGGGGGCAACATATGGCTACACCTTC.